This T cell receptor (beta chain) was identified during a study of immune evolution from preneoplasia to lung adenocarcinoma. About the study: HLA loss of heterozygosity: roughly 6.6% AIS, about 15% MIA, about 31% ADC, none AAH. General study points: Later-stage lesions seemingly showed higher T cell density and diversity than normal lung. Top clone share appeared to fall from AAH through AIS, MIA, adenocarcinoma.

Germline CDR1 reads GTSNPN; CDR2 reads SVGIG (reference sequence). V lost 3 bases to trimming and J lost 4 bases; unmatched junction nucleotides: 14. The CDR3 has 17 amino acids. Profiling relied on immunoSEQ multiplex PCR, and the TCRdb table lists in-frame clones only, not all of them. The data contain approximately 9,600 clones, roughly 74% of them singletons. H&E slides confirmed each diagnosis, reviewed by two pathologists independently. To note about this clone: Its antigen is not known.

Sequencing input: FFPE minimally invasive lung adenocarcinoma tissue. The gene calls are TRBV30 and TRBJ2-5; TRBD2 aligns across 10 bases. The receptor was derived from a person aged 70 to 85 with lung adenocarcinoma. The chain's CDR3 is CAWSSPREREGRETQYF. CDR3 nucleotide sequence: TGTGCCTGGAGCTCCCCGAGGGAGCGGGAGGGCCGAGAGACCCAGTACTTC.